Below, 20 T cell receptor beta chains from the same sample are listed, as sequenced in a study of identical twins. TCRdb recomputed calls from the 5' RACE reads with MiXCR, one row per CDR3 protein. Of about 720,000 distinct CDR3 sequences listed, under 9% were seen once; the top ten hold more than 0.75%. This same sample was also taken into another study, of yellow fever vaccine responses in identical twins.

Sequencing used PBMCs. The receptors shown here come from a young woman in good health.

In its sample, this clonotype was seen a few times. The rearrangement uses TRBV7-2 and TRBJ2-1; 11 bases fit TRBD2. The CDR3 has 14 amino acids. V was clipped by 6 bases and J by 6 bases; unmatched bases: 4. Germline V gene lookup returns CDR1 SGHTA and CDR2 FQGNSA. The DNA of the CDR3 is TGTGCCAGCAGACTAGCGGGAGTGGTCAATGAGCAGTTCTTC. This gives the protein CASRLAGVVNEQFF.

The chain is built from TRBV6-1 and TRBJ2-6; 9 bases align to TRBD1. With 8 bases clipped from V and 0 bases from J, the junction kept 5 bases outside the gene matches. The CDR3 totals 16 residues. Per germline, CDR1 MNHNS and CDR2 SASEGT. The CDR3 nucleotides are TGTGCCAGCGGCTTGGACAGGGGCTCTGGGGCCAACGTCCTGACTTTC. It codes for CASGLDRGSGANVLTF.

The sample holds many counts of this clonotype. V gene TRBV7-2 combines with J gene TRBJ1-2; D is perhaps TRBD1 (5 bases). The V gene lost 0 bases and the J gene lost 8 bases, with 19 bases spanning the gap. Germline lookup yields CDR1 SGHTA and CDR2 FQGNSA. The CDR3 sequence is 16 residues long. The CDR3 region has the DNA TGTGCCAGCAGCTTAGCGGGGACGGCGTTATTTCGGGGCTACACCTTC. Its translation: CASSLAGTALFRGYTF. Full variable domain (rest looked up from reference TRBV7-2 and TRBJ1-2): GAGVSQSPSNKVTEKGKDVELRCDPISGHTALYWYRQSLGQGLEFLIYFQGNSAPDKSGLPSDRFSAERTGGSVSTLTIQRTQQEDSAVYLCASSLAGTALFRGYTFGSGTRLTVV.

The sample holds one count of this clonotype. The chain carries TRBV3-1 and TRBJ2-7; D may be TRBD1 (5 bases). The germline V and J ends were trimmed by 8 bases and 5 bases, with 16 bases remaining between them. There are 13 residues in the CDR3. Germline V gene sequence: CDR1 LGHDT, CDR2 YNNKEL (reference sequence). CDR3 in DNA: TGTGCCAGCGGGGAAAGGGGAACTGACGAGCAGTACTTC. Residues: CASGERGTDEQYF.

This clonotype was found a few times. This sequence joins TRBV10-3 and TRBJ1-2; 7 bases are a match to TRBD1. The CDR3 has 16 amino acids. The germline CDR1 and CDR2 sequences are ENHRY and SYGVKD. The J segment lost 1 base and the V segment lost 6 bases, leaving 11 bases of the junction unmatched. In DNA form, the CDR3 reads TGTGCCATCAGCGACGGGCCGGGACAGAGTAACTATGGCTACACCTTC. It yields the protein CAISDGPGQSNYGYTF.

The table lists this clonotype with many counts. CDR3 bases: TGTGCCACCAGCAGAGATAGGGGGGCCCATCAGCCCCAGCATTTT. Translated, it gives CATSRDRGAHQPQHF. This chain uses TRBV15 with TRBJ1-5, with D maybe TRBD1 (6 bases). Germline loops: CDR1 LNHNV, CDR2 YYDKDF (reference sequence). V was clipped by 0 bases and J by 5 bases, with 11 bases between them. The CDR3 spans 15 residues.

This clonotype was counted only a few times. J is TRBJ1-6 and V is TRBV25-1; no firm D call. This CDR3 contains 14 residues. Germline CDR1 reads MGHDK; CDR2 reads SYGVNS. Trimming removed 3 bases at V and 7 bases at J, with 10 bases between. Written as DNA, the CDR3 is TGTGCCAGCAGTGATTTGGACGCGAATTCACCCCTCCACTTT. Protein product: CASSDLDANSPLHF.

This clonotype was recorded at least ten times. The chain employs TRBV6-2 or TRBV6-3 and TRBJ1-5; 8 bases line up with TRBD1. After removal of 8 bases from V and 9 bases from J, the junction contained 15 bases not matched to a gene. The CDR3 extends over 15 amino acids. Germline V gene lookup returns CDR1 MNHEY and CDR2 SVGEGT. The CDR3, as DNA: TGTGCCAGCGACAACCTTCGGACAGGGAGTTCGCCCCAGCATTTT. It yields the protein CASDNLRTGSSPQHF.

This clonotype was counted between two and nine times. The CDR3 region is CSANGWADTQYF. CDR3 DNA: TGCAGTGCTAACGGGTGGGCAGATACGCAGTATTTT. The J gene is TRBJ2-3, the V gene TRBV20-1; D call uncertain. Germline CDR1 reads DFQATT; CDR2 reads SNEGSKA (reference sequence). V lost 4 bases, J lost 4 bases, and 9 bases lay in between. The CDR3 extends over 12 amino acids.

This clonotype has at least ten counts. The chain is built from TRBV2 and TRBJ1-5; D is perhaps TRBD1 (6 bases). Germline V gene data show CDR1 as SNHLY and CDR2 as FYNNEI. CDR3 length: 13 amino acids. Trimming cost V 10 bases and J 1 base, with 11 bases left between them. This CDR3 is CAIQGQSNQPQHF. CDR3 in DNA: TGTGCCATTCAAGGACAGAGCAATCAGCCCCAGCATTTT.

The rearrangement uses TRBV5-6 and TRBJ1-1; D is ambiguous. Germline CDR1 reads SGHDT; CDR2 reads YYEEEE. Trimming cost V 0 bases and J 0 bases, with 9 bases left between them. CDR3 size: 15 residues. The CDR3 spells CASSLGTALNTEAFF. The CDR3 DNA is TGTGCCAGCAGCTTGGGGACGGCCTTGAACACTGAAGCTTTCTTT.

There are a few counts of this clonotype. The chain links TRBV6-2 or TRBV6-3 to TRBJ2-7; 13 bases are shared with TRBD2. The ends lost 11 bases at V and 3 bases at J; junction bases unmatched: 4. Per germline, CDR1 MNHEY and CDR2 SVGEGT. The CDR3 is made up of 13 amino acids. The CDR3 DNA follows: TGTGCCGGGCGACTAGCGGGAGGCTACGAGCAGTACTTC. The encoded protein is CAGRLAGGYEQYF.

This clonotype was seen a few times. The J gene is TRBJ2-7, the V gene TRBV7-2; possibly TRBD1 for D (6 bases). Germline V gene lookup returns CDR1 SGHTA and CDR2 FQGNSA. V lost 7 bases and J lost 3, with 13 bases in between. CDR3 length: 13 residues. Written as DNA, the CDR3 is TGTGCCAGCAAAGGCCAGGGGAACTACGAGCAGTACTTC. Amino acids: CASKGQGNYEQYF.

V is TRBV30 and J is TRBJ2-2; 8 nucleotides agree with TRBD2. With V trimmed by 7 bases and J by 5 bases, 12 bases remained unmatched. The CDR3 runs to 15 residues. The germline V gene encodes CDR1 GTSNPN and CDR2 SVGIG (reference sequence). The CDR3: CASINSGSGTGELFF. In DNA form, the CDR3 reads TGTGCCTCCATAAACAGCGGGAGCGGAACCGGGGAGCTGTTTTTT.

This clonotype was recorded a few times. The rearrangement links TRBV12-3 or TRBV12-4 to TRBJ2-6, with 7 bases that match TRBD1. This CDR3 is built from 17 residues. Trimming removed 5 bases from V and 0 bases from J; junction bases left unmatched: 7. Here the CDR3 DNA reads TGTGCCAGCAGTGTGGGCAGGGACAGCTCTGGGGCCAACGTCCTGACTTTC. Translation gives CASSVGRDSSGANVLTF.

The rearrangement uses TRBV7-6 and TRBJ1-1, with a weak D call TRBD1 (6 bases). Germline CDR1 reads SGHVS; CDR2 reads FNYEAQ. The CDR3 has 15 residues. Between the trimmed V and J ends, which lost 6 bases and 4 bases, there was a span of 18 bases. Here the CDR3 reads CASSRSGGGGTEAFF. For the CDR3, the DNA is TGTGCCAGCAGTAGGTCGGGGGGAGGGGGCACTGAAGCTTTCTTT.

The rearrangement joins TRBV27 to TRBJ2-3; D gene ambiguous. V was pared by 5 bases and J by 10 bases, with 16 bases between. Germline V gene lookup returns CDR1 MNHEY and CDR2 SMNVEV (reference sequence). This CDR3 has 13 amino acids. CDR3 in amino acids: CASSHKGFHAQYF. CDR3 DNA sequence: TGTGCCAGCAGTCATAAAGGTTTCCACGCGCAGTATTTT.

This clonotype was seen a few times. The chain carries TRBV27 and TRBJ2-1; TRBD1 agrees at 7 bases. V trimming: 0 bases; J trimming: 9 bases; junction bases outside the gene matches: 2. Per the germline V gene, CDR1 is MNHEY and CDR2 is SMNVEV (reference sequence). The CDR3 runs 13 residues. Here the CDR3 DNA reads TGTGCCAGCAGTTTATCGACAGGGTTTGAGCAGTTCTTC. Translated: CASSLSTGFEQFF.

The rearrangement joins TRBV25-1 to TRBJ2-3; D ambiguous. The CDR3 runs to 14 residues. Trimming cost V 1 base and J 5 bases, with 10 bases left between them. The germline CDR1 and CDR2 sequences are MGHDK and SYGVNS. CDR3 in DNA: TGTGCCAGCAGTGAATTTGGGTTAAGAGATACGCAGTATTTT. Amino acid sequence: CASSEFGLRDTQYF.

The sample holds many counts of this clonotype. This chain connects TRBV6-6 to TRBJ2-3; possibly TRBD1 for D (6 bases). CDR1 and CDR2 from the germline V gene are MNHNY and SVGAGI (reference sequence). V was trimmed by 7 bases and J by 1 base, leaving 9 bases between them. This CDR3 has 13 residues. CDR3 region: CASTYRGTDTQYF. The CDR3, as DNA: TGTGCCAGCACCTACAGGGGCACAGATACGCAGTATTTT.